This T cell receptor beta chain was sequenced during a study of CD8+ T cells in alopecia areata. Regarding the study as a whole: Since there was just one nonresponder, nobody can yet say how baseline CD8+ expansion ties to response.

RNA extraction and reverse transcription yielded cDNA as sequencing template. Some clones are missing from TCRdb's copy, which holds only in-frame ones; the method was immunoSEQ multiplex PCR. The table has about 200,000 clones, more than 30% seen once; the top ten hold 0.48%. This clone has more than one count but fewer than ten. Its antigen is unidentified. Treatment: oral pan-JAK inhibitor, 5-10 mg twice daily. This CDR3 comprises 14 residues. CDR1 is SGHDN, CDR2 FVKESK, per germline. Deletions cut 0 bases from V and 1 base from J, with 6 bases between. The receptor was derived from a human donor with alopecia areata. Specimen: CD4+ T cells sorted from blood, collected around week 31, from a patient treated with tofacitinib. The J gene is TRBJ1-1, the V gene TRBV14, with D unresolved. The chain's CDR3 is CASSQDMANTEAFF. The CDR3 DNA follows: TGTGCCAGCAGCCAAGATATGGCGAACACTGAAGCTTTCTTT.